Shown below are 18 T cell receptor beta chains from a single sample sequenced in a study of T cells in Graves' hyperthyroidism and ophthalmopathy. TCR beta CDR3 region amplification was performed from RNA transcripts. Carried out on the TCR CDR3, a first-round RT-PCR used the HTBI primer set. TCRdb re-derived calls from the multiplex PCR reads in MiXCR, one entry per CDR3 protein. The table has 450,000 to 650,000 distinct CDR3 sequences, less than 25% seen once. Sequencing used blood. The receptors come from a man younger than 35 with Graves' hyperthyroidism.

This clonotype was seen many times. The CDR3 loop is CATSRDTTYYGYTF. The CDR3 bases are TGTGCCACCAGCAGAGATACCACCTACTATGGCTACACCTTC. The chain carries TRBV15 and TRBJ1-2; D call uncertain. V was trimmed by 0 bases and J by 3 bases, leaving 8 bases between them. The CDR3 contains 14 residues. Germline values: CDR1 LNHNV, CDR2 YYDKDF (reference sequence).

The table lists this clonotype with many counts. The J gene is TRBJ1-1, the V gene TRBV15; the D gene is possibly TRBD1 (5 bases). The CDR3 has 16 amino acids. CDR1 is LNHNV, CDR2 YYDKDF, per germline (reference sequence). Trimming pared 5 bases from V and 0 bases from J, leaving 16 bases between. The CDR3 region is CATSPGLLLMNTEAFF. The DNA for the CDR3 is TGTGCCACCAGCCCGGGACTCCTACTAATGAACACTGAAGCTTTCTTT.

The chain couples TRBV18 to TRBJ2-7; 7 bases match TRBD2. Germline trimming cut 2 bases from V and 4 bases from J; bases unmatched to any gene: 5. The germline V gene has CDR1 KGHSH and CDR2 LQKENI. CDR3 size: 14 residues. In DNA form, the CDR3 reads TGTGCCAGCTCACCAGCGGGGGACCGATACGAGCAGTACTTC. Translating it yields CASSPAGDRYEQYF. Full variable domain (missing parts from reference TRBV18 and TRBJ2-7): NAGVMQNPRHLVRRRGQEARLRCSPMKGHSHVYWYRQLPEEGLKFMVYLQKENIIDESGMPKERFSAEFPKEGPSILRIQQVVRGDSAAYFCASSPAGDRYEQYFGPGTRLTVT.

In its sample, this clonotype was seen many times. The CDR3 sequence: CALAVGGETQYF. The CDR3 nucleotides are TGTGCGCTCGCAGTCGGGGGGGAGACCCAGTACTTC. V and J are TRBV30 and TRBJ2-5; 7 bases are a match to TRBD2. The CDR3 covers 12 residues. The germline V gene encodes CDR1 GTSNPN and CDR2 SVGIG (reference sequence).

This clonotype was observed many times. The CDR3 DNA follows: TGTGCCAGCAGCTCCGTATCAGGTGCCACAGATACGCAGTATTTT. Translating gives CASSSVSGATDTQYF. The rearrangement joins TRBV11-2 to TRBJ2-3, with unresolved D. The CDR3 totals 15 residues. Germline V lookup: CDR1 SGHAT, CDR2 FQNNGV. With 4 bases removed from V and 2 bases from J, the gap between germline ends came to 13 bases.

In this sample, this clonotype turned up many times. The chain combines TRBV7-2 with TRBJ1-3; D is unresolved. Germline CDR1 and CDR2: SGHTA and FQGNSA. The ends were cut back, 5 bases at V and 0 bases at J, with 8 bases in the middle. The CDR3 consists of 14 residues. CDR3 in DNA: TGTGCCAGCAGCGCCGGACTCTCTGGAAACACCATATATTTT. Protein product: CASSAGLSGNTIYF.

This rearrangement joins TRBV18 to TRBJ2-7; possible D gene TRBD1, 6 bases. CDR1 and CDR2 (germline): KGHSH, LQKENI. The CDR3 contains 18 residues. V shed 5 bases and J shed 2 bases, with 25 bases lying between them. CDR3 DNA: TGTGCCAGCTCAACTCCCTTAAATATGGGACAACCCGCCTACGAGCAGTACTTC. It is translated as CASSTPLNMGQPAYEQYF.

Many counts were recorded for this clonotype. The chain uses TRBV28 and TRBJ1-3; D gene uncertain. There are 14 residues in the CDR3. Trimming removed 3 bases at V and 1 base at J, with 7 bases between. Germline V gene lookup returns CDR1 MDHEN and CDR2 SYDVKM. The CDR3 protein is CASSLMGSGNTIYF. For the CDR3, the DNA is TGTGCCAGCAGTTTGATGGGTTCTGGAAACACCATATATTTT.

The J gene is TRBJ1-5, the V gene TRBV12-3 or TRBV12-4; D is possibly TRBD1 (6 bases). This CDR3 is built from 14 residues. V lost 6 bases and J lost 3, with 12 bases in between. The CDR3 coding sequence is TGTGCCAGCAGAAGAGGGGGGTTCAATCAGCCCCAGCATTTT. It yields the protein CASRRGGFNQPQHF.

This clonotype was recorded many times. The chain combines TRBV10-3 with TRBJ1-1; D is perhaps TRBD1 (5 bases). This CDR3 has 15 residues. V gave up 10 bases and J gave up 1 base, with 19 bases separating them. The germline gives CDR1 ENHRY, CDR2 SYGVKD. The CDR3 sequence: CATTSRAPANTEAFF. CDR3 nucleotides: TGTGCCACCACCTCCAGGGCTCCGGCGAACACTGAAGCTTTCTTT.

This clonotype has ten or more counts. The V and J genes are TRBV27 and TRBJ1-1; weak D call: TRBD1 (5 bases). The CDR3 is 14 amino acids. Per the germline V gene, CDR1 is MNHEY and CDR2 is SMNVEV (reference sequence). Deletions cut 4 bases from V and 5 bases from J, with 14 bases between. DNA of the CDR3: TGTGCCAGCAGTTGGGTAGGGGAAGGTACTGAAGCTTTCTTT. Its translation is CASSWVGEGTEAFF.

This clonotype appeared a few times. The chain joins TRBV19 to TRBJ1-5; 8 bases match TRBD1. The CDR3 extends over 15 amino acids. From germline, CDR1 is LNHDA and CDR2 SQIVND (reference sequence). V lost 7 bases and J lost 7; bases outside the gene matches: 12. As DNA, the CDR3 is TGTGCCAGTAAGGGGACCCAGGGGGCGCAGCAGCCCCAGCATTTT. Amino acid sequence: CASKGTQGAQQPQHF.

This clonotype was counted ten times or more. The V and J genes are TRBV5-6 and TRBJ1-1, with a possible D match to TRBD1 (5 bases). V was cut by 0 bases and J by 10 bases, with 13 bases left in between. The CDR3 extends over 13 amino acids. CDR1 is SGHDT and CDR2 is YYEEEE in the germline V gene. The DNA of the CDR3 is TGTGCCAGCAGCTTGGCCGAAGGGGCGGGAGCTTTCTTT. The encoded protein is CASSLAEGAGAFF.

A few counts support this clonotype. CDR3 in DNA: TGTGCCAGCAGTTTCCGGGACCGTAACTATGGCTACACCTTC. The encoded protein is CASSFRDRNYGYTF. The chain joins TRBV6-2 or TRBV6-3 to TRBJ1-2; D is possibly TRBD1 (5 bases). This CDR3 spans 14 amino acids. With 4 bases removed from V and 1 base from J, the gap between germline ends came to 10 bases. Germline V gene sequence: CDR1 MNHEY, CDR2 SVGEGT.

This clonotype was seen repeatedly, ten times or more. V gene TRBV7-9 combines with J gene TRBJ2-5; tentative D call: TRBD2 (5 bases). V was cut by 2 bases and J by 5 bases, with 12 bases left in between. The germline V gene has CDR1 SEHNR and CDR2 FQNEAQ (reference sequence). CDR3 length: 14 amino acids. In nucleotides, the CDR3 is TGTGCCAGCAGCTTATCGGGCGGGCCGGAGACCCAGTACTTC. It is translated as CASSLSGGPETQYF. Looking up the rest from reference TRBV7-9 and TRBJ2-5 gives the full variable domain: DTGVSQNPRHKITKRGQNVTFRCDPISEHNRLYWYRQTLGQGPEFLTYFQNEAQLEKSRLLSDRFSAERPKGSFSTLEIQRTEQGDSAMYLCASSLSGGPETQYFGPGTRLLVL.

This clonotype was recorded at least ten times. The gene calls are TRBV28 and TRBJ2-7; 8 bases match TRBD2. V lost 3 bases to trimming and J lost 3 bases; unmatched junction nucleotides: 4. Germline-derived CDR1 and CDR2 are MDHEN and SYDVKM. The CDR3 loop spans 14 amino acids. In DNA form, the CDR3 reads TGTGCCAGCAGTTTCGGCAGCGGGGGCTACGAGCAGTACTTC. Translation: CASSFGSGGYEQYF.

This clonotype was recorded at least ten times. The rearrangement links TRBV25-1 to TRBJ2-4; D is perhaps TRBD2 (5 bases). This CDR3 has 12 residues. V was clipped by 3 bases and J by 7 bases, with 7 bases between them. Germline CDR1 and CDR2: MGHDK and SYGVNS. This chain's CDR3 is CASSEPGNIQYF. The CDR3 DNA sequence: TGTGCCAGCAGTGAGCCGGGGAACATTCAGTACTTC.

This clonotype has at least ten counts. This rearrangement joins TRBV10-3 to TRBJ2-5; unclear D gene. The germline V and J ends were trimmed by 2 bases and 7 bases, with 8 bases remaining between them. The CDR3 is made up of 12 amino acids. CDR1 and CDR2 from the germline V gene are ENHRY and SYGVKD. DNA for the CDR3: TGTGCCATCAGTGAGGAACTGGGGACCCAGTACTTC. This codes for CAISEELGTQYF.